This is a list of T cell receptor beta chains from one sample in a study of blood T cell repertoires in COVID-19. Sequencing used immunoSEQ multiplex PCR; TCRdb keeps in-frame clones, though not all of them. The data contain about 200,000 clones, about 88% of them singletons. Input material: peripheral blood. These receptors all stem from a man in his forties or fifties with active or convalescent COVID-19. Each CDR3 is given with its conserved first and last residue. D genes are given only for firm matches. Clone size is shown for a subset of rows, as once, few, many or a class of expanded clone.

clone size	CDR3 length	V gene	J gene	D gene	CDR3 DNA	CDR3 protein
NA	14	TRBV6-5	TRBJ2-1	NA	TGTGCCAGCAGCCCCGGAGGCAGCTACAATGAGCAGTTCTTC	CASSPGGSYNEQFF
NA	14	TRBV10-3	TRBJ1-6	TRBD1	TGTGCCATCAGACAGGGGGTAGGAGGTTCACCCCTCCACTTT	CAIRQGVGGSPLHF
NA	14	TRBV5-1	TRBJ2-3	NA	TGCGCCAGCAGCCCATCCGGGAACGCAGATACGCAGTATTTT	CASSPSGNADTQYF
NA	17	TRBV5-1	TRBJ2-3	NA	TGCGCCAGCAGCTTTAATGTAGGCGGATCTGGCACAGATACGCAGTATTTT	CASSFNVGGSGTDTQYF
NA	16	TRBV5-1	TRBJ2-1	NA	TGCGCCAGCAGCACTTCTACAGGCAGCTCCTACAATGAGCAGTTCTTC	CASSTSTGSSYNEQFF
few	14	TRBV7-2	TRBJ2-7	TRBD2	TGTGCCAGCAGCTTAGCCCGGGGGGCCTACGAGCAGTACTTC	CASSLARGAYEQYF
NA	17	TRBV15	TRBJ2-7	TRBD2	TGTACCACCAGCAGAGATTCTCTGAGACTAGCGGGATACGAGCAGTACTTC	CTTSRDSLRLAGYEQYF
NA	17	TRBV11-3	TRBJ2-7	TRBD2	TGTGCCAGCAGCTTAGTAGGACTAGCGGGAATCACGGGGGAGCAGTACTTC	CASSLVGLAGITGEQYF
once	13	TRBV18	TRBJ2-3	NA	TGTGCCAGCTCACCCATTAGCACAGATACGCAGTATTTT	CASSPISTDTQYF
NA	12	TRBV25-1	TRBJ2-1	NA	TGTGCCACCCGAGGTCCCTACAATGAGCAGTTCTTC	CATRGPYNEQFF
NA	14	TRBV7-3	TRBJ2-7	TRBD2	TGTGCCAGCAGCCTAGCGGGGGGGCTATACGAGCAGTACTTC	CASSLAGGLYEQYF
NA	15	TRBV7-3	TRBJ1-2	NA	TGTGCCAGCAGCGCGGGACTGGGAGAGGGTTATGGCTACACCTTC	CASSAGLGEGYGYTF
NA	14	TRBV7-9	TRBJ1-2	TRBD1	TGTGCCAGCAGCCCGCGGGACAGGGGCTATGGCTACACCTTC	CASSPRDRGYGYTF
NA	14	TRBV24-1	TRBJ2-1	TRBD2	TGTGCCACCAGTGCGGCGGGAGGGGTGGATGAGCAGTTCTTC	CATSAAGGVDEQFF
NA	14	TRBV7-2	TRBJ1-4	NA	TGTGCCAGCCGCTCGCCTGCTCGAGGGGAAAAACTGTTTTTT	CASRSPARGEKLFF
NA	14	TRBV7-9	TRBJ1-4	TRBD1	TGTGCCAGCAGTTTCAGGGGGACTAATGAAAAACTGTTTTTT	CASSFRGTNEKLFF
NA	16	TRBV5-1	TRBJ2-3	NA	TGCGCCAGCAGCTTGGATGGGGCAAGCCGCACAGATACGCAGTATTTT	CASSLDGASRTDTQYF
NA	17	TRBV7-3	TRBJ1-1	NA	TGTGCCAGCAGCGCACAGGTTTATCCCGAAATGAACACTGAAGCTTTCTTT	CASSAQVYPEMNTEAFF
NA	16	TRBV19	TRBJ1-2	TRBD1	TGTGCCAGTAGTTCTCAAATTACAGGGGGCGTTGACGGCTACACCTTC	CASSSQITGGVDGYTF
once	12	TRBV29-1	TRBJ2-1	NA	TGCAGCGCCCTCCAGGGAGGCAATGAGCAGTTCTTC	CSALQGGNEQFF
NA	17	TRBV6-2/TRBV6-3	TRBJ2-7	NA	TGTGCCAGCAGCTCTATCACGGGCGGGGACGGGAAATACGAGCAGTACTTC	CASSSITGGDGKYEQYF
NA	12	TRBV6-5	TRBJ1-1	TRBD1	TGTGCCAGCAGCCTGGACAGGATTGAAGCTTTCTTT	CASSLDRIEAFF
NA	13	TRBV18	TRBJ1-6	NA	TGTGCCAGCTCACCCGACAGATTCTCACCCCTCCACTTT	CASSPDRFSPLHF
NA	14	TRBV6-1	TRBJ1-5	NA	TGTGCCAGCAGTGATCAGGGGATGGGGCGGCCCCAGCATTTT	CASSDQGMGRPQHF
NA	14	TRBV9	TRBJ1-3	TRBD1	TGTGCCAGCAGCTCGACAGGGACGAGAAACACCATATATTTT	CASSSTGTRNTIYF
few	17	TRBV10-1	TRBJ1-2	TRBD1	TGCGCCAGCAGTGACGTGGACAGGGGGGAAATCGGGTATGGCTACACCTTC	CASSDVDRGEIGYGYTF
NA	16	TRBV13	TRBJ1-6	NA	TGTGCCAGCAGCTTAGGATTAGCCTCCTATAATTCACCCCTCCACTTT	CASSLGLASYNSPLHF
NA	16	TRBV7-3	TRBJ1-1	NA	TGTGCCAGCAGCTTAACAGGACGGACAGAGAACACTGAAGCTTTCTTT	CASSLTGRTENTEAFF
NA	11	TRBV5-6	TRBJ1-1	NA	TGTGCCAGCAGCTTGTACGGTGAAGCTTTCTTT	CASSLYGEAFF
NA	13	TRBV27	TRBJ2-1	NA	TGTGCCACCGGGCGGGCTCAGGAGAATGAGCAGTTCTTC	CATGRAQENEQFF
NA	15	TRBV20-1	TRBJ2-7	TRBD1	TGCAGTGCTAGTCTTTTTGGGACAGCAACCTACGAGCAGTACTTC	CSASLFGTATYEQYF
NA	11	TRBV24-1	TRBJ2-3	NA	TGTGCCACCAGTTTCGGTCGAACGCAGTATTTT	CATSFGRTQYF
NA	11	TRBV29-1	TRBJ1-1	NA	TGCAGCGTAGGACACACCAAGGAAGCTTTCTTT	CSVGHTKEAFF
NA	15	TRBV2	TRBJ1-5	TRBD1	TGTGCCAGCAGTGAAGGTCGGGACAGAGGACAGCCCCAGCATTTT	CASSEGRDRGQPQHF
NA	17	TRBV5-4	TRBJ2-2	TRBD2	TGTGCCAGCAGCCAGGGAGCGGGGGGTGGAAAAACCGGGGAGCTGTTTTTT	CASSQGAGGGKTGELFF
few	14	TRBV28	TRBJ1-2	NA	TGTGCCAGCAGCCTCACCCTTGGGGGGAATGGCTACACCTTC	CASSLTLGGNGYTF
NA	13	TRBV3-1/TRBV3-2	TRBJ2-7	NA	TGTGCCAGCAGCCAAACGGAGACCTACGAGCAGTACTTC	CASSQTETYEQYF
NA	13	TRBV12-3/TRBV12-4	TRBJ1-1	NA	TGTGCCAGCAGTTTCCGACTAAACACTGAAGCTTTCTTT	CASSFRLNTEAFF
NA	13	TRBV28	TRBJ1-2	NA	TGTGCCAGCAGTTTTGTGGGAGGGGATGGCTACACCTTC	CASSFVGGDGYTF
NA	18	TRBV7-2	TRBJ2-7	TRBD1	TGTGCCAGCAGCTTAGACCCTAAGAAAAGAGGGGGCAACTACGAGCAGTACTTC	CASSLDPKKRGGNYEQYF
NA	15	TRBV2	TRBJ2-5	NA	TGTGCCAGCAGTGGTCAGGACTTCCTAGGAGAGACCCAGTACTTC	CASSGQDFLGETQYF
NA	15	TRBV7-8	TRBJ1-3	NA	TGTGCCAGCAGCTTAGTACAGGGTGGAGGAAACACCATATATTTT	CASSLVQGGGNTIYF
NA	14	TRBV2	TRBJ2-7	TRBD2	TGTGCCAGTGTAGCGGGGGTAAGCTCCTACGAGCAGTACTTC	CASVAGVSSYEQYF
NA	14	TRBV6-5	TRBJ1-2	TRBD1	TGTGCCAGCAGTTACGGGACAGGGACGTATGGCTACACCTTC	CASSYGTGTYGYTF
NA	14	TRBV6-6	TRBJ1-5	TRBD1	TGTGCCAGCAGGGCGGGACAGGGCAATCAGCCCCAGCATTTT	CASRAGQGNQPQHF
once	13	TRBV3-1/TRBV3-2	TRBJ2-1	TRBD1	TGTGCCAGCAGCCACCAGGGGGTGGGCGAGCAGTTCTTC	CASSHQGVGEQFF
many	13	TRBV10-3	TRBJ2-2	NA	TGTGCCTCACTCCCCGCGAACACCGGGGAGCTGTTTTTT	CASLPANTGELFF
NA	18	TRBV3-1/TRBV3-2	TRBJ2-2	TRBD1	TGTGCCAGCAGCCAATTAGGACAGGGGGGAATCGGCACCGGGGAGCTGTTTTTT	CASSQLGQGGIGTGELFF
once	13	TRBV28	TRBJ2-3	NA	TGTGCCACCAACTTCAGGCTTGCAGATACGCAGTATTTT	CATNFRLADTQYF
NA	15	TRBV7-2	TRBJ1-1	NA	TGTGCCAGCAGCTTAGTGGGGGCGACGAACACTGAAGCTTTCTTT	CASSLVGATNTEAFF
NA	14	TRBV2	TRBJ1-3	NA	TGTGCCAGCAGTGATTTCCGCTCTGGAAACACCATATATTTT	CASSDFRSGNTIYF
NA	16	TRBV11-3	TRBJ2-7	TRBD2	TGTGCCAGCAGCTTAGCTGGAGCGGGAGCCTCCTACGAGCAGTACTTC	CASSLAGAGASYEQYF
NA	14	TRBV2	TRBJ1-1	NA	TGTGCCAGCAGGTTACGCGGCCTGAACACTGAAGCTTTCTTT	CASRLRGLNTEAFF
NA	13	TRBV12-3/TRBV12-4	TRBJ2-3	NA	TGTGCCAGCAGATTCAACAGGGCAGATACGCAGTATTTT	CASRFNRADTQYF
NA	16	TRBV19	TRBJ2-2	TRBD2	TGTGCCAGTAGTATAGATAGCGGGAGATTCTCCGGGGAGCTGTTTTTT	CASSIDSGRFSGELFF
NA	13	TRBV10-3	TRBJ1-1	NA	TGTGCCATCAGTGGAGGGCAGGAGACTGAAGCTTTCTTT	CAISGGQETEAFF
NA	13	TRBV7-3	TRBJ2-5	NA	TGTGCCAGCAGCCCCAGGGTAGGGGAGACCCAGTACTTC	CASSPRVGETQYF
few	15	TRBV7-9	TRBJ1-2	NA	TGTGCCAGCAGTAACCCCGCTCTCGCGGCTTCTGGCTACACCTTC	CASSNPALAASGYTF
NA	13	TRBV19	TRBJ1-2	NA	TGTGCCAGCGGATCGGACAGAAACTATGGCTACACCTTC	CASGSDRNYGYTF
NA	15	TRBV19	TRBJ2-7	NA	TGTGCCAGTAGTATAAATCTCCAGGGCATACACGAGCAGTACTTC	CASSINLQGIHEQYF